These 31 T cell receptor beta chains came from one sample sequenced in a study of cytomegalovirus exposure and HLA in healthy donors. Vbeta (60) and Jbeta (13) primers were used in the PCR. Libraries were prepared by immunoSEQ multiplex PCR; TCRdb keeps only in-frame clonotypes and omits some of them. The sample has about 160,000 clones, about 75% seen once. The sample consisted of PBMCs. These receptors were taken from a woman aged 45-59 years in good health and CMV-seropositive.

The V call is TRBV6-5, the J call TRBJ2-3, with 13 bases matching TRBD2. V was clipped by 4 bases and J by 3 bases; unmatched bases: 4. The germline V gene encodes CDR1 MNHEY and CDR2 SVGAGI. This CDR3 comprises 16 residues. CDR3 sequence: CASSFGTSGNTDTQYF. In DNA form, the CDR3 reads TGTGCCAGCAGTTTTGGGACTAGCGGGAATACAGATACGCAGTATTTT.

This chain uses TRBV6-1 with TRBJ2-3, with TRBD1 matching over 7 bases. Trimming at V came to 11 bases and at J to 2 bases, leaving 7 bases not matched to a gene. CDR3 length: 13 residues. Germline lookup yields CDR1 MNHNS and CDR2 SASEGT. This CDR3 reads CAGRTGTTDTQYF. In DNA, the CDR3 is TGTGCCGGAAGGACAGGTACCACAGATACGCAGTATTTT.

This clone was observed a few times. The genes are TRBV28 and TRBJ2-3, with D tentatively TRBD2 (6 bases). V was cut by 6 bases and J by 0 bases, with 16 bases left in between. The CDR3 totals 16 residues. Germline CDR1 is MDHEN and CDR2 is SYDVKM. CDR3 bases: TGTGCCAGCAGCTCACCAGGTGGGACTAGCACAGATACGCAGTATTTT. Translated, it gives CASSSPGGTSTDTQYF.

This clone occurred a few times. V gene TRBV7-9 combines with J gene TRBJ1-6; unclear D gene. Trimming cost V 4 bases and J 10 bases, with 8 bases left between them. There are 12 residues in the CDR3. Germline loops: CDR1 SEHNR, CDR2 FQNEAQ (reference sequence). CDR3 sequence (DNA): TGTGCCAGCAGCTCTGATGGCTCACCCCTCCACTTT. This codes for CASSSDGSPLHF.

CDR3 protein: CASSLGQYNTDTQYF. The DNA of the CDR3 is TGTGCCAGCAGCTTGGGACAGTACAACACAGATACGCAGTATTTT. The V and J genes are TRBV5-4 and TRBJ2-3; D is possibly TRBD1 (5 bases). The germline V and J ends were trimmed by 0 bases and 2 bases, with 10 bases remaining between them. The CDR3 is made up of 15 amino acids. Germline-derived CDR1 and CDR2 are SGHNT and YYREEE (reference sequence). Full variable domain (rest looked up from reference TRBV5-4 and TRBJ2-3): ETGVTQSPTHLIKTRGQQVTLRCSSQSGHNTVSWYQQALGQGPQFIFQYYREEENGRGNFPPRFSGLQFPNYSSELNVNALELDDSALYLCASSLGQYNTDTQYFGPGTRLTVL.

In its sample, this clone was seen once. The chain employs TRBV27 and TRBJ2-1; the D gene is possibly TRBD1 (5 bases). V was shortened by 2 bases and J by 8 bases, with 7 bases between the two germline ends. Germline V gene sequence: CDR1 MNHEY, CDR2 SMNVEV (reference sequence). This CDR3 has 12 amino acids. The CDR3 nucleotides are TGTGCCAGCAGTTTACTAGGGGATGAGCAGTTCTTC. Translation: CASSLLGDEQFF.

This chain connects TRBV27 to TRBJ2-3; D might be TRBD1 (7 bases). The CDR3 length is 15 residues. The V end lost 5 bases, the J end lost 5 bases, and 17 bases lay between the germline ends. Germline values: CDR1 MNHEY, CDR2 SMNVEV (reference sequence). In DNA form, the CDR3 reads TGTGCCAGCAGTGATCAGACAGGGCGGGGAGATACGCAGTATTTT. It yields the protein CASSDQTGRGDTQYF.

The V gene is TRBV19, the J gene TRBJ2-7; TRBD2 matches 7 bases. Trimming took 3 bases from V and 6 from J; bases not matched to a gene: 8. Germline CDR1 LNHDA, CDR2 SQIVND (reference sequence). The CDR3 is 14 residues long. CDR3: CASSIVAGDSEQYF. CDR3 bases: TGTGCCAGTAGTATTGTGGCGGGGGACTCCGAGCAGTACTTC. The full variable domain, in which reference TRBV19 and TRBJ2-7 provide the parts outside the CDR3, is DGGITQSPKYLFRKEGQNVTLSCEQNLNHDAMYWYRQDPGQGLRLIYYSQIVNDFQKGDIAEGYSVSREKKESFPLTVTSAQKNPTAFYLCASSIVAGDSEQYFGPGTRLTVT.

V usage is TRBV6-6 and J usage is TRBJ1-1, with no clear D. Germline V gene sequence: CDR1 MNHNY, CDR2 SVGAGI (reference sequence). The CDR3 is made up of 12 amino acids. The V and J ends lost 2 bases and 8 bases respectively, with 9 bases between them. The CDR3 sequence: CASSYGQLEAFF. Here the CDR3 DNA reads TGTGCCAGCAGTTACGGGCAGCTCGAAGCTTTCTTT.

The chain carries TRBV18 and TRBJ2-1; D may be TRBD1 (6 bases). Trimming pared 1 base from V and 3 bases from J, leaving 7 bases between. The germline gives CDR1 KGHSH, CDR2 LQKENI. CDR3 length equals 14 residues. CDR3 region: CASSPLTGYNEQFF. In nucleotides, the CDR3 is TGTGCCAGCTCACCACTGACAGGCTACAATGAGCAGTTCTTC. The complete variable domain, with remaining parts taken from reference TRBV18 and TRBJ2-1, reads NAGVMQNPRHLVRRRGQEARLRCSPMKGHSHVYWYRQLPEEGLKFMVYLQKENIIDESGMPKERFSAEFPKEGPSILRIQQVVRGDSAAYFCASSPLTGYNEQFFGPGTRLTVL.

The chain links TRBV9 to TRBJ1-1; weak D call: TRBD1 (5 bases). V was clipped by 0 bases and J by 3 bases, with 9 bases between them. CDR1 and CDR2 from the germline V gene are SGDLS and YYNGEE. The CDR3 has 14 amino acids. The CDR3 sequence: CASSVAPGDTEAFF. The CDR3 DNA is TGTGCCAGCAGCGTAGCTCCGGGGGACACTGAAGCTTTCTTT.

The V gene is TRBV5-6, the J gene TRBJ2-5; TRBD2 matches 7 bases. In germline, CDR1 is SGHDT, CDR2 YYEEEE. V shed 4 bases and J 2 bases; nucleotides not matched to a gene: 8. CDR3 length: 15 residues. The CDR3 nucleotides are TGTGCCAGCAGCCCGAGCCCTAGCGGACAAGAGACCCAGTACTTC. The encoded protein is CASSPSPSGQETQYF.

The rearrangement joins TRBV27 to TRBJ1-3, with 8 bases identical to TRBD1. The CDR3 totals 16 residues. CDR1 is MNHEY and CDR2 is SMNVEV in the germline V gene (reference sequence). V shed 2 bases and J 3 bases; nucleotides not matched to a gene: 6. In DNA form, the CDR3 reads TGTGCCAGCAGTTTACGGGCAGGGGGCAGTGGAAACACCATATATTTT. This translates into CASSLRAGGSGNTIYF.

Written as DNA, the CDR3 is TGTGCCAGCAGTCTAACCGACAGGGGAGGCAATCAGCCCCAGCATTTT. Residues: CASSLTDRGGNQPQHF. The J gene is TRBJ1-5, the V gene TRBV5-5; 8 positions match TRBD1. The germline gives CDR1 SGHKS, CDR2 YYEKEE (reference sequence). The V and J ends lost 5 bases and 2 bases, in that order; junction bases with no gene match: 9. This CDR3 comprises 16 residues.

This clone occurred once. The V and J genes are TRBV10-3 and TRBJ1-4; a possible D gene is TRBD1 (5 bases). The germline V and J ends were trimmed by 8 bases and 8 bases, with 18 bases remaining between them. This CDR3 is built from 14 residues. The V gene's germline CDR1 is ENHRY and CDR2 SYGVKD. The CDR3 coding sequence is TGTGCCATCGGCCAGGGACCAAGCGGGGAAAAACTGTTTTTT. It specifies CAIGQGPSGEKLFF.

This clone was seen once. The gene calls are TRBV5-3 and TRBJ2-5, with D unresolved. The end of the DNA is better explained by TRBJ2-7, so the J call may be wrong. TRBV5-3 is filed as an ORF, its function uncertain. The CDR3 consists of 15 residues. The DNA of the CDR3 is TGTGCCAGAAGCTTGGATGCCTTCCTCTCCTACGAGCAGTACTTC. As protein: CARSLDAFLSYEQYF.

This chain uses TRBV9 with TRBJ1-6; D not resolved. CDR3 length equals 15 residues. The V and J ends lost 0 bases and 6 bases respectively, with 10 bases between them. Germline V lookup: CDR1 SGDLS, CDR2 YYNGEE. The CDR3 nucleotides read TGTGCCAGCAGCGTAGAGGCAGGCCTTAATTCACCCCTCCACTTT. This encodes CASSVEAGLNSPLHF.

This clone has a handful of counts. Because the CDR3 is missing its conserved closing phenylalanine or tryptophan, this is likely a read error. The chain recombines TRBV5-1 with TRBJ1-3; D is ambiguous. Germline V lookup: CDR1 SGHRS, CDR2 YFSETQ. Trimming cost V 0 bases and J 0 bases, with 4 bases left between them. CDR3 length equals 14 residues. In nucleotides, the CDR3 is TGCGCCAGCAGCTTGGGGGACTCTGGAAACACCATATATGTT. It yields the protein CASSLGDSGNTIYV.

The chain links TRBV9 to TRBJ2-7; 11 bases map to TRBD2. The CDR3 is made up of 16 amino acids. V was clipped by 0 bases and J by 2 bases; unmatched bases: 4. Germline-derived CDR1 and CDR2 are SGDLS and YYNGEE. The CDR3: CASSVAASGGPYEQYF. The DNA for the CDR3 is TGTGCCAGCAGCGTAGCGGCTAGCGGGGGGCCCTACGAGCAGTACTTC.

The chain combines TRBV7-9 with TRBJ1-2; 8 bases line up with TRBD1. This CDR3 contains 13 residues. Germline V gene data show CDR1 as SEHNR and CDR2 as FQNEAQ (reference sequence). Trimming removed 4 bases from V and 8 bases from J; junction bases left unmatched: 6. CDR3 region: CASSSQGAGGYTF. DNA of the CDR3: TGTGCCAGCAGCTCTCAGGGGGCGGGAGGCTACACCTTC.

This clone was observed a handful of times. J is TRBJ1-4 and V is TRBV2; 7 bases fit TRBD1. V lost 7 bases, J lost 6 bases, and 11 bases stayed unmatched. The germline V gene encodes CDR1 SNHLY and CDR2 FYNNEI. This CDR3 is built from 15 residues. CDR3 residues: CASKILGTDYEKLFF. CDR3 nucleotides: TGTGCCAGCAAAATACTCGGGACAGATTATGAAAAACTGTTTTTT.

This clone turned up a few times. The chain uses TRBV25-1 and TRBJ2-7; TRBD1 might be the D (5 bases). V dropped 5 bases and J dropped 2 bases, with 13 bases sitting between them. The CDR3 is 14 residues long. Germline CDR1 and CDR2: MGHDK and SYGVNS. In DNA, the CDR3 is TGTGCCAGCAGTTTATCCAGGGATCCCTACGAGCAGTACTTC. Its protein is CASSLSRDPYEQYF.

J is TRBJ1-2 and V is TRBV2, with 7 bases identical to TRBD1. The CDR3 covers 12 residues. The ends lost 9 bases at V and 4 bases at J; junction bases unmatched: 5. Germline lookup yields CDR1 SNHLY and CDR2 FYNNEI. The CDR3: CARNDRAYGYTF. CDR3 DNA sequence: TGTGCCAGAAACGACAGGGCCTATGGCTACACCTTC.

The CDR3: CASLDRVGNTIYF. The CDR3 DNA is TGTGCCAGTTTAGACAGGGTTGGAAACACCATATATTTT. The rearrangement uses TRBV28 and TRBJ1-3, with 7 bases lining up with TRBD1. J gave up 3 bases and V 9 bases, and 5 bases lay outside the gene matches. Germline values: CDR1 MDHEN, CDR2 SYDVKM. The CDR3 consists of 13 residues.

The chain uses TRBV6-1 and TRBJ2-7; maybe TRBD2 (5 bases). CDR3 length: 13 amino acids. With 5 bases removed from V and 3 bases from J, the gap between germline ends came to 11 bases. CDR1 MNHNS and CDR2 SASEGT come from the germline V gene. The CDR3 DNA sequence: TGTGCCAGCAGTACCACTAGTTTCTACGAGCAGTACTTC. Translating gives CASSTTSFYEQYF.

The CDR3 sequence: CASSLGGEQYF. The CDR3 coding sequence is TGTGCCAGCAGCTTGGGGGGCGAGCAGTACTTC. The chain employs TRBV13 and TRBJ2-7; D perhaps matches TRBD2 (6 bases). This CDR3 contains 11 residues. The germline gives CDR1 PRHDT, CDR2 FYEKMQ (reference sequence). Deletions cut 3 bases from V and 6 bases from J, with 6 bases between.

The chain has TRBV7-9 and TRBJ2-5, with a tentative D call TRBD1 (7 bases). CDR3 length: 17 amino acids. Germline V gives CDR1 SEHNR, CDR2 FQNEAQ (reference sequence). V lost 1 base and J lost 2, with 17 bases in between. In nucleotides, the CDR3 is TGTGCCAGCAGCTTAGGGGCGGGACAGCCAAATCAAGAGACCCAGTACTTC. Translated, it gives CASSLGAGQPNQETQYF.

The genes are TRBV19 and TRBJ1-5; D call uncertain. The length of the CDR3 is 14 residues. In germline, CDR1 is LNHDA, CDR2 SQIVND (reference sequence). V was pared by 10 bases and J by 1 base, with 14 bases between. CDR3 residues: CATKADTSNQPQHF. The CDR3 region has the DNA TGTGCCACCAAAGCGGATACCAGCAATCAGCCCCAGCATTTT. Filled out from reference TRBV19 and TRBJ1-5, the complete variable domain reads DGGITQSPKYLFRKEGQNVTLSCEQNLNHDAMYWYRQDPGQGLRLIYYSQIVNDFQKGDIAEGYSVSREKKESFPLTVTSAQKNPTAFYLCATKADTSNQPQHFGDGTRLSIL.

The chain employs TRBV5-1 and TRBJ2-3, with TRBD2 identical over 8 bases. There are 14 residues in the CDR3. The junction had 6 bases not matched to a gene; V was cut back by 0 bases and J by 9 bases. CDR1 and CDR2 from the germline V gene are SGHRS and YFSETQ. The CDR3 is CASSLEGLDPTQYF. In DNA, the CDR3 is TGCGCCAGCAGCTTGGAGGGACTAGACCCAACGCAGTATTTT.

This clone was observed a few times. The chain employs TRBV2 and TRBJ1-5, with TRBD1 matching 7 bases. V lost 6 bases and J lost 4; bases outside the gene matches: 3. CDR1 and CDR2 (germline): SNHLY, FYNNEI. This CDR3 contains 13 residues. The DNA for the CDR3 is TGTGCCAGCAGGGGACAGCTAAATCAGCCCCAGCATTTT. It translates to CASRGQLNQPQHF. Drawing the rest from reference TRBV2 and TRBJ1-5, the complete variable domain is EPEVTQTPSHQVTQMGQEVILRCVPISNHLYFYWYRQILGQKVEFLVSFYNNEISEKSEIFDDQFSVERPDGSNFTLKIRSTKLEDSAMYFCASRGQLNQPQHFGDGTRLSIL.

Notes on this clone: The junction differs from germline at one of its ends, possibly a read error. This chain links TRBV7-7 with TRBJ2-1, with D possibly TRBD2 on 5 matching bases. Germline-derived CDR1 and CDR2 are SSHAT and FNYEAQ (reference sequence). This CDR3 contains 13 residues. CDR3 region: CASSLALGSEQFF. CDR3 in DNA: TGTGCTAGCAGCTTAGCGCTGGGGAGTGAGCAGTTCTTC.